The T cell receptor (beta chain) under discussion was sequenced for a study of a mutant IDH1 vaccine in newly diagnosed glioma. Across the study: Commencement of vaccination occurred 4-6 weeks following radiotherapy alone, or concurrently with temozolomide cycles. Most patients had radiochemotherapy with temozolomide before enrollment; others had one alone. The study's findings and limits: The authors found pseudoprogression apparently unrelated to changes in top peripheral T cell clonotypes.

The time point: week 47, end of study. Alongside topical imiquimod, each dose of vaccine comprised 300 ug of mutant IDH1 20-mer peptide. Assay: immunoSEQ multiplex PCR; the TCRdb copy retains only in-frame clones and omits some. The table records around 100,000 clones, roughly 90% of them present only once. Trimming took off 5 bases at V and 8 bases at J, with 22 bases between the two ends. This CDR3 spans 15 amino acids. The germline gives CDR1 SQVTM, CDR2 ANQGSEA. Worth noting for this clone: The antigen remains unidentified.

The sequencing here drew on PBMCs, taken from a glioma patient whose treatment included an IDH1 peptide vaccine. The chain uses TRBV29-1 and TRBJ2-1; perhaps TRBD1 as D (5 bases). The clonotype was recovered from a woman between 50 and 59 years old with glioma. In DNA form, the CDR3 reads TGCAGCGTTCGAGACTCGCTGCTCCAGGGATATGAGCAGTTCTTC. Protein: CSVRDSLLQGYEQFF.